The source of this TCR beta chain is a study of CD8+ T cells in alopecia areata. Across the whole study: Tofacitinib ran 6 to 18 months, followed by 6 months off drug. Study-wide results and limits: Across lesional scalp, and particularly alopecia totalis/universalis, clonality surpassed that of normal scalp.

The investigators collected lesional scalp punch biopsies and peripheral blood from alopecia areata patients. Separation by sorting yielded CD4+ and CD8+ T cells from PBMCs. Concerning this clone: Its matching antigen is unknown.

V was shortened by 3 bases and J by 5 bases, with 7 bases between the two germline ends. Germline values: CDR1 ENHRY, CDR2 SYGVKD. The CDR3 is 12 residues long. Extracted RNA was reverse transcribed, and the resulting cDNA served as sequencing template. Only in-frame clones appear in the TCRdb table, and some are missing; sequencing was by immunoSEQ multiplex PCR. The data contain 110,000 to 150,000 clones, 45% to 60% of them singletons. The TCR was taken from a human donor with alopecia areata. The chain joins TRBV10-3 to TRBJ2-5, with D unresolved. The specimen comprised CD4+ T cells sorted from blood, sampled at week 0. CDR3: CAISENHETQYF. The CDR3 DNA follows: TGTGCCATCAGTGAAAATCACGAGACCCAGTACTTC.